Described below is a single T cell receptor beta chain sequence and its context. Its antigen is not identified. The primer mix had 60 Vbeta and 13 Jbeta primers. This table comes from immunoSEQ multiplex PCR, and its TCRdb copy is limited to in-frame clones, with some not included. The profile shows 200,000 or so clones, over 60% of them singletons. The data belong to a study of cytomegalovirus exposure and HLA in healthy donors. General study results and limits: The study found most TCR sequences rare, yet found some public TCRs in many donors.

Sequenced input: PBMCs. The sequence derives from a young man in good health and CMV-seronegative.

This chain's CDR3 is CASSRAGTGVIEAFF. The DNA for the CDR3 is TGTGCCAGTAGTAGAGCCGGGACAGGGGTCATTGAAGCTTTCTTT. J is TRBJ1-1 and V is TRBV19; TRBD1 matches at 10 bases. This CDR3 spans 15 amino acids. Germline loops: CDR1 LNHDA, CDR2 SQIVND (reference sequence). J was trimmed by 7 bases and V by 4 bases; bases with no gene match: 9.